This passage covers 5 T cell receptor beta chains from one sample sequenced in a study of blood T cell repertoires in COVID-19. This table comes from immunoSEQ multiplex PCR, and its TCRdb copy is limited to in-frame clones, with some not included. The data show about 110,000 clones, with around three quarters seen just once and approximately 4.3% held by the top ten. The sequenced sample consisted of peripheral blood. Receptors were obtained from a human donor in a cohort sampled during active or convalescent COVID-19.

This clone was detected only a few times. This chain joins TRBV18 and TRBJ2-4; 8 nucleotides agree with TRBD1. Losses at the gene ends were 2 bases for V and 2 bases for J; bases not matched to a gene: 5. The CDR3 covers 16 residues. Germline V lookup: CDR1 KGHSH, CDR2 LQKENI. This chain's CDR3 is CASSPGQGGTKNIQYF. The CDR3 bases are TGTGCCAGCTCACCAGGACAGGGTGGTACCAAAAACATTCAGTACTTC.

The CDR3 nucleotides are TGTGCCAGCTGCGGGGACCATGAGCAGTTCTTC. Translation gives CASCGDHEQFF. The rearrangement joins TRBV11-3 to TRBJ2-1, with D perhaps TRBD2 (6 bases). V lost 8 bases to trimming and J lost 8 bases, with 10 bases between them. CDR3 length equals 11 residues. Germline CDR1 SGHNT, CDR2 YENEEA.

There are a few counts of this clone. The chain joins TRBV7-2 to TRBJ2-7; D not resolved. The V and J ends lost 1 base and 3 bases respectively, with 10 bases between them. CDR3 length equals 14 residues. Germline CDR1 and CDR2: SGHTA and FQGNSA. The CDR3 sequence is CASSLGNRIYEQYF. CDR3 in DNA: TGTGCCAGCAGCTTAGGGAACAGAATCTACGAGCAGTACTTC.

The table lists this clone with a few counts. This chain connects TRBV7-9 to TRBJ1-3; no reliable D call. In germline, CDR1 is SEHNR, CDR2 FQNEAQ (reference sequence). This CDR3 has 15 residues. The germline V and J ends were trimmed by 5 bases and 0 bases, with 11 bases remaining between them. The CDR3 spells CASSRSYYSGNTIYF. CDR3 in DNA: TGTGCCAGCAGCCGAAGTTACTACTCTGGAAACACCATATATTTT.

This chain links TRBV19 with TRBJ2-5, with 8 nucleotides matching TRBD2. Germline V gene lookup returns CDR1 LNHDA and CDR2 SQIVND (reference sequence). CDR3 size: 15 residues. Trimming took 2 bases from V and 1 from J; bases not matched to a gene: 3. The CDR3 DNA follows: TGTGCCAGTAGTATAAGGCGGGGGGTCCAAGAGACCCAGTACTTC. Protein: CASSIRRGVQETQYF.